This T cell receptor beta chain was found in a study of cytomegalovirus exposure and HLA in healthy donors (dated by TCRdb to about 2017). Regarding the research as a whole: An earlier analysis of around 600 of the donors reported approximately 270 Gb of sequence data and around 120 million unique TCR beta sequences from approximately 180 million T cells. Around 320 gigabases of sequencing data and 78 million or so unique TCR sequences were included in an early release covering roughly 600 HLA-typed donors. Of the roughly 420 genotyped donors, roughly 76% were placed in the genetic ancestry cluster associated with self-reported Caucasian donors. The study aimed to test whether signatures of past pathogen exposure could be identified by cataloging public T cell receptors. Using immunosequencing, the study profiled T cell repertoires from 550 to 750 subjects and related those repertoires to cytomegalovirus serostatus. A separate validation cohort of 100 to 150 different subjects was used in addition to the roughly 670-subject first cohort. The study combined high-throughput TCR immunosequencing, statistical association of individual TCRs with disease status, and machine learning to predict cytomegalovirus infection status. To study patterns of TCR occurrence, a later analysis re-analyzed previously published TCR beta repertoires from just over 650 donors and added high-resolution HLA genotyping. Rather than drawing on any new phenotypic data, the later analysis identified candidate immune exposures from TCR beta sequences and the way those sequences occurred across donors. An earlier analysis of a few hundred of the donors applied high-throughput TCR beta sequencing to assess whether each TCR beta V gene segment acted as functional or pseudogenic. Donor age, sex, ethnicity and CMV serostatus were compiled together with the repertoire data. A later genetic analysis took genome-wide SNP genotypes for about three fifths of the roughly 670 donors and used that subset as a discovery cohort. Every repertoire in the discovery cohort had been generated on one and the same sequencing platform. HLA typing included class I and class II loci at four-digit resolution. The number of typed donors differed by locus: about 629-630 for A, B, C, DRB1 and DQB1; 522 for DQA1; fewer than 610 for DPA1; and 450 to 480 for DPB1. A handful of DR-DQ haplotypes were handled as single units for association and clustering because linkage in the cohort was strong. Among about 400 genotyped donors of the cohort, an average of approximately 240,000 unique TCR beta nucleotide sequences was sequenced per donor, of which about 18% were non-productive. The study at large found these results: According to a later analysis, most CMV-associated TCR beta chains appeared to be HLA-restricted, and the HLA associations seemed to be driven largely by CMV exposure. Linkage disequilibrium might explain the correlated functional status among segregating V segments, but an unknown experimental factor could not be excluded. In vitro tests confirmed that a few of the cytomegalovirus-associated TCR beta chains recognize cytomegalovirus antigens. The authors suggested that the approach could potentially be generalized to other disease states and immunological phenotypes. In a later genetic analysis, a missense DCLRE1C variant was associated with V-gene and J-gene trimming of TCR beta chains, and the association was replicated in an independent cohort. HLA typing was unavailable for some donors at each locus, so association tests used only the typed subset. Only TCR beta chains were sequenced in this cohort, and the absence of alpha or paired-chain data limited detectable features. The earlier analysis of around 600 of the donors excluded about 16 rarely observed V segments, including chromosome 9 orphons, because counts were too low. Because the 87-base-pair reads could not distinguish some IMGT-functional V segments, including TRBV6-2 and TRBV6-3, those segments were excluded. Compared with the approximately 670-donor mean, donors in an Asian-associated ancestry cluster had fewer N-insertions in productive TCRs, according to a later genetic analysis. The classifier was reported to diagnose cytomegalovirus status with high specificity and sensitivity in both the original and validation cohorts. In an earlier analysis of under 600 of the donors, most TCR beta V segments were observed in productive rearrangements about 87% or about 30% of the time, broadly matching IMGT annotations. Compared with equally common non-associated chains, HLA-associated TCR beta chains in a later analysis were more clonally expanded and had lower generation probabilities. In a later analysis, the rate of TCR association differed among HLA loci, with DRB1 alleles having the most associated TCRs and HLA-C alleles having the fewest. A total of fewer than 200 TCR beta chains were listed by the study as associated with cytomegalovirus. A further reported finding was that TCR beta sequences accurately predicted the HLA-A and HLA-B alleles for most subjects in the first cohort. According to a later analysis, parvovirus B19, influenza, CMV and Epstein-Barr virus appeared linked to several top co-occurrence clusters. A cluster of highly shared sequence variants was judged likely to be a technical artifact of the sequencing pipeline. At a false discovery rate of 0.05, a later analysis linked approximately 18,000 TCR beta sequences to specific HLA alleles. Most TCR sequences were observed very rarely across donors, whereas some public TCRs were present in many individuals. Sequencing depth was assumed to be roughly uniform across donors in the presence/absence analyses, though that assumption may not hold. The only immune exposure information available for the cohort was CMV serostatus. Assigning TCR associations to individual alleles was difficult when HLA alleles, especially DR and DQ, strongly co-occurred.

The CDR3, cysteine through phenylalanine, is 13 amino acids long. Just CDR3 DNA is preserved here, 39 bases in frame from base 1. Per the germline V gene (reference sequence), MNHNY is the CDR1 and SVGAGI is the CDR2. Trimming at the junction amounts to 2 bases on V and 3 bases on J, and the germline ends lie 7 bases apart. Libraries were made using the immunoSEQ multiplex PCR assay. A mixture of 60 forward primers for TCR Vbeta segments and 13 reverse primers for TCR Jbeta segments was used in the multiplex PCR. The CDR3 region of rearranged TCR beta genes was amplified from genomic DNA with a multiplex PCR assay. The Illumina HiSeq System was used to sequence the amplified TCR beta libraries as 87-base-pair reads. The paper's processing steps were these. A later analysis tallied approximately 87 million unique TCR beta chains across the 666 repertoires, and 10 million to 11 million of those chains were shared by two or more donors. To remove PCR and sequencing errors, raw reads were error-corrected and collapsed into unique sequences using a nearest-neighbor algorithm that merged closely related sequences. Alignment of CDR3 sequences to IMGT reference sequences was used to assign V, D and J gene segments. For a sequence to be retained, a match of at least six nucleotides was required to both a V gene segment and a J gene segment. A rearrangement was called productive if the CDR3 had no stop codons and remained in frame with V and J, and every other rearrangement was called non-productive. Following IMGT convention, CDR3 was defined as the stretch from the second conserved V-encoded cysteine up to the conserved J-encoded phenylalanine. Sequences without an unambiguous match to a single V gene segment were excluded from the earlier analysis of almost 600 of the donors. An earlier analysis of a few hundred of the donors called V segments functional above 56.7% productive rearrangements and segregating when the between-donor standard deviation exceeded 5%. A statistical classification framework was developed to diagnose cytomegalovirus status using the catalog of TCR beta chain sequences. In a later analysis, TCR nucleotide sequences were compared against IMGT/GENE-DB human TR gene sequences so that V and J genes could be assigned. The TCRdist pipeline was used in a later analysis to assign CDR3 sequences and most-parsimonious VDJ recombination scenarios. In a later analysis, each TCR beta chain was defined by its CDR3 amino acid sequence together with its V-gene family, and reads without a unique V-gene family were excluded. As a way to deal with suspected cross-contamination and a sequencing artifact, a later analysis dropped over 550 nucleotide sequences that were highly shared and had low generation probability. A later analysis calculated a clonal expansion index for each public chain from normalized within-repertoire ranks of inferred template counts. Generation probabilities in a later analysis came from a VDJ recombination model fitted to out-of-frame rearrangements, and those results were checked against IGoR. In a later analysis, hypergeometric tests were used to score TCR-TCR, TCR-HLA and TCR-CMV co-occurrence, with a repertoire-size bias correction applied to TCR pairs. To estimate false discovery rates, a later analysis permuted the HLA or CMV assignments 20 times. In a later analysis, co-occurring TCRs were grouped with DBSCAN, and TCRdist sequence similarity was added when clustering was performed within HLA-allele-positive subsets. Repertoires with fewer than 30,000 or more than 120,000 public chains were left out of co-occurrence clustering, as were a few repertoires with anomalous nucleotide sharing. TCRdb carries this immuneACCESS record with in-frame sequences only. Its versions omit some clonotypes, under half of them owing to an unresolved V gene in the studies checked, with the rest unexplained. That table furnishes V, J and clone size, whereas the DNA furnished D and trimming. This sample's table has entries for about 140,000 clones. The leading ten clones occupy under 2.5% of the sample.

Points on this clone: Its antigen is still unknown.

The cohort comprised approximately 700 healthy bone marrow donors. At the time of sampling, all cohort members were nominally healthy, though unrecorded immune exposures were likely present. The donor was CMV seronegative and was included in the group of over 300 seronegative cohort members. A peripheral blood sample was collected from each donor, and TCR beta sequencing was performed on peripheral blood mononuclear cells. Genomic DNA was extracted from the blood cell samples with the Qiagen DNeasy Blood Extraction Kit. The chain links TRBV6-6 with TRBJ1-1; D gene: possibly TRBD1, on 6 matching bases. The receptor comes from a woman younger than 30 in good health and CMV-seronegative. Sequencing input: PBMCs. The nucleotide sequence is TGTGCCAGCAGTTACAAGGGGGACACTGAAGCTTTCTTT. The resulting protein is CASSYKGDTEAFF.